Presented here are 20 T cell receptor beta chains from one specimen sequenced in a study of cytomegalovirus exposure and HLA in healthy donors. Profiling relied on immunoSEQ multiplex PCR, and the TCRdb table lists in-frame clones only, not all of them. The sample yields some 46,000 clones, 80% to 95% seen once. Sequencing input: PBMCs. Receptor source: a man aged 18 to 30 in good health and CMV-seronegative.

The rearrangement joins TRBV6-6 to TRBJ1-3; weak D call: TRBD1 (6 bases). This CDR3 comprises 13 residues. Trimming pared 6 bases from V and 0 bases from J, leaving 6 bases between. Per the germline V gene, CDR1 is MNHNY and CDR2 is SVGAGI (reference sequence). CDR3 in amino acids: CASRDSSGNTIYF. In DNA, the CDR3 is TGTGCCAGCAGGGACAGCTCTGGAAACACCATATATTTT.

The rearrangement uses TRBV7-6 and TRBJ2-1; 14 nucleotides line up with TRBD2. V shed 4 bases, J shed 13 bases, and the junction held 18 bases outside the gene matches. Germline CDR1 and CDR2: SGHVS and FNYEAQ. The CDR3 runs 18 residues. DNA for the CDR3: TGTGCCAGCAGCTCGTCGTCAGGCCGGGGGACTAGCGGGAGTCCCCAGTTCTTC. It yields the protein CASSSSSGRGTSGSPQFF.

This clone has only a few counts. The CDR3: CASSSGTEYNEQFF. CDR3 DNA: TGCGCCAGCAGCTCCGGGACAGAATACAATGAGCAGTTCTTC. This sequence joins TRBV5-1 and TRBJ2-1; 7 nucleotides agree with TRBD1. V shed 3 bases and J 4 bases; nucleotides not matched to a gene: 4. This CDR3 contains 14 residues. CDR1 and CDR2 (germline): SGHRS, YFSETQ.

This clone counts as medium-sized. The chain combines TRBV2 with TRBJ2-1; tentative D call: TRBD2 (5 bases). Looked up from germline, CDR1 is SNHLY and CDR2 is FYNNEI. V dropped 10 bases and J dropped 6 bases, with 16 bases sitting between them. The CDR3 has 13 amino acids. The CDR3 DNA sequence: TGTGCCAACCGGCTGGGAGTAAGCAATGAGCAGTTCTTC. As protein: CANRLGVSNEQFF.

The V call is TRBV27, the J call TRBJ1-5; no reliable D call. V lost 6 bases and J 2 bases, leaving 8 bases between the germline ends. Germline-derived CDR1 and CDR2 are MNHEY and SMNVEV (reference sequence). The CDR3 loop spans 13 amino acids. This chain's CDR3 is CASRLSGNQPQHF. CDR3 in DNA: TGTGCCAGCAGATTGTCGGGCAATCAGCCCCAGCATTTT.

The rearrangement joins TRBV14 to TRBJ2-7; TRBD1 is a possible D gene (6 bases). The CDR3 extends over 14 amino acids. Germline CDR1 reads SGHDN; CDR2 reads FVKESK. V was trimmed by 4 bases and J by 1 base, leaving 11 bases between them. The CDR3 sequence: CASSPETGSYEQYF. CDR3 in DNA: TGTGCCAGCAGCCCGGAGACAGGATCCTACGAGCAGTACTTC.

V gene TRBV5-1 combines with J gene TRBJ2-6; 8 bases line up with TRBD1. V lost 1 base to trimming and J lost 2 bases; unmatched junction nucleotides: 8. CDR1 SGHRS and CDR2 YFSETQ come from the germline V gene. The CDR3 consists of 18 residues. CDR3 bases: TGCGCCAGCAGCTTGATGGACAGGGTGGTAACTGGGGCCAACGTCCTGACTTTC. Its protein product is CASSLMDRVVTGANVLTF.

The chain is built from TRBV9 and TRBJ1-4, with 8 bases matching TRBD1. This CDR3 spans 17 amino acids. The V and J ends lost 0 bases and 7 bases, in that order; junction bases with no gene match: 11. From germline, CDR1 is SGDLS and CDR2 YYNGEE. CDR3 residues: CASSVGMSAGGFEKLFF. For the CDR3, the DNA is TGTGCCAGCAGCGTAGGAATGAGTGCAGGGGGCTTTGAAAAACTGTTTTTT.

V is TRBV5-4 and J is TRBJ2-3; 13 positions match TRBD2. CDR1 and CDR2 from the germline V gene are SGHNT and YYREEE (reference sequence). V trimming: 6 bases; J trimming: 6 bases; junction bases outside the gene matches: 16. CDR3 size: 18 residues. CDR3 coding DNA: TGTGCCAGCACCCTGCAATTGACTAGCGGGAGGCGCGTGGATACGCAGTATTTT. It yields the protein CASTLQLTSGRRVDTQYF.

The J gene is TRBJ1-2, the V gene TRBV5-5, with 9 bases that match TRBD1. Trimming took 0 bases from V and 5 from J; bases not matched to a gene: 11. The germline gives CDR1 SGHKS, CDR2 YYEKEE (reference sequence). The CDR3 length is 17 residues. CDR3 sequence (DNA): TGTGCCAGCAGCTTGGAGTTATGGGACAGGGAGCTTTATGGCTACACCTTC. It is translated as CASSLELWDRELYGYTF. Supplemented by reference TRBV5-5 and TRBJ1-2, the full variable domain reads DAGVTQSPTHLIKTRGQQVTLRCSPISGHKSVSWYQQVLGQGPQFIFQYYEKEERGRGNFPDRFSARQFPNYSSELNVNALLLGDSALYLCASSLELWDRELYGYTFGSGTRLTVV.

V usage is TRBV2 and J usage is TRBJ2-3; 11 nucleotides line up with TRBD2. The trim removed 2 bases at V and 3 bases at J, leaving 7 bases unmatched. CDR1 is SNHLY, CDR2 FYNNEI, per germline. CDR3 length equals 17 residues. The CDR3, as DNA: TGTGCCAGCAGTGAACTGTCTAGCGGGGGGCAAACAGATACGCAGTATTTT. This translates into CASSELSSGGQTDTQYF.

The chain employs TRBV25-1 and TRBJ2-2, with TRBD2 identical over 10 bases. J lost 5 bases, V lost 4 bases, and 4 bases had no gene match. The CDR3 has 15 amino acids. Germline-derived CDR1 and CDR2 are MGHDK and SYGVNS. The CDR3 bases are TGTGCCAGCAGTGCTCCGGGACTAGCGACCGGGGAGCTGTTTTTT. The encoded protein is CASSAPGLATGELFF.

J is TRBJ2-5 and V is TRBV29-1; 8 nucleotides line up with TRBD1. The CDR3 spans 12 residues. Germline V lookup: CDR1 SQVTM, CDR2 ANQGSEA. V was pared by 8 bases and J by 2 bases, with 4 bases of the junction left unmatched. CDR3 nucleotides: TGCAGCACACGGACAGGGCAAGAGACCCAGTACTTC. Protein product: CSTRTGQETQYF.

In this sample, this clone turned up once. The rearrangement uses TRBV6-1 and TRBJ1-1; 12 bases agree with TRBD1. V was clipped by 4 bases and J by 0 bases; unmatched bases: 3. The CDR3 contains 16 residues. Germline CDR1 reads MNHNS; CDR2 reads SASEGT. The CDR3 is CASSGGTGGMNTEAFF. CDR3 DNA: TGTGCCAGCAGTGGGGGGACAGGGGGCATGAACACTGAAGCTTTCTTT.

The chain couples TRBV28 to TRBJ2-7; 9 bases agree with TRBD2. V lost 5 bases to trimming and J lost 3 bases; unmatched junction nucleotides: 8. The CDR3 length is 15 residues. CDR1 is MDHEN and CDR2 is SYDVKM in the germline V gene. This CDR3 reads CASSLTRLADYEQYF. The CDR3 DNA is TGTGCCAGCAGTCTAACGCGACTAGCGGACTACGAGCAGTACTTC.

CDR3 sequence (DNA): TGTGCCGGGGGACAGGGGAACACTGAAGCTTTCTTT. This gives the protein CAGGQGNTEAFF. The chain links TRBV28 to TRBJ1-1; 9 bases are a match to TRBD1. CDR1 is MDHEN and CDR2 is SYDVKM in the germline V gene. CDR3 length: 12 residues. With V trimmed by 11 bases and J by 1 base, 2 bases remained unmatched.

The J gene is TRBJ2-3, the V gene TRBV7-9; TRBD2 aligns across 10 bases. The germline V gene has CDR1 SEHNR and CDR2 FQNEAQ (reference sequence). The V segment lost 0 bases and the J segment 1 base; nucleotides outside the gene matches: 4. This CDR3 region has 17 residues. The DNA of the CDR3 is TGTGCCAGCAGCTTAGCGGCAGCGGGAGGGCGCACAGATACGCAGTATTTT. Its translation: CASSLAAAGGRTDTQYF.

This clone is termed medium-sized. J is TRBJ2-1 and V is TRBV7-3; unclear D gene. CDR1 is SGHTA and CDR2 is FQGTGA in the germline V gene. There are 10 residues in the CDR3. Trimming removed 1 base at V and 15 bases at J, with 7 bases between. CDR3 in amino acids: CASSLRGLFF. CDR3 coding DNA: TGTGCCAGCAGCTTAAGAGGTCTGTTCTTC.

The chain joins TRBV2 to TRBJ1-2, with 7 positions matching TRBD1. V dropped 6 bases and J dropped 2; count of bases not matched to a gene: 6. From germline, CDR1 is SNHLY and CDR2 FYNNEI. The CDR3 extends over 14 amino acids. CDR3 sequence: CASRRETGNYGYTF. As DNA, the CDR3 is TGTGCCAGCAGGAGGGAGACAGGGAACTATGGCTACACCTTC. The entire variable domain, with the rest obtained from reference TRBV2 and TRBJ1-2, is as follows: EPEVTQTPSHQVTQMGQEVILRCVPISNHLYFYWYRQILGQKVEFLVSFYNNEISEKSEIFDDQFSVERPDGSNFTLKIRSTKLEDSAMYFCASRRETGNYGYTFGSGTRLTVV.

The chain is built from TRBV2 and TRBJ2-1; TRBD2 agrees at 9 bases. Looked up from germline, CDR1 is SNHLY and CDR2 is FYNNEI. With V trimmed by 6 bases and J by 6 bases, 18 bases remained unmatched. CDR3 length: 18 residues. In DNA form, the CDR3 reads TGTGCCAGCAGCGTGGGAACAGGTAGACTAGCGGATTTCAATGAGCAGTTCTTC. It is translated as CASSVGTGRLADFNEQFF. Filled out from reference TRBV2 and TRBJ2-1, the complete variable domain reads EPEVTQTPSHQVTQMGQEVILRCVPISNHLYFYWYRQILGQKVEFLVSFYNNEISEKSEIFDDQFSVERPDGSNFTLKIRSTKLEDSAMYFCASSVGTGRLADFNEQFFGPGTRLTVL.